This T cell receptor (beta chain) was recovered during a study of beta chain features in type 1 diabetes. Study context: No age, gender or cell yield differences were seen between patients and healthy donors. Study observations and caveats: The study found moderately but significantly shorter TCRB CDR3s in all four CD4+ subsets of Type 1 diabetes patients.

Sorted populations all had greater than 95% purity. Comments on this clone: Its target is not known.

Every bit of the isolated RNA underwent reverse transcription, so sequencing read expressed TCRB transcripts. Some clones are missing from TCRdb's copy, which holds only in-frame ones; the method was immunoSEQ multiplex PCR. The sample yields 300,000 to 450,000 clones, roughly an eighth seen once. Germline assignment: CDR1 SGHVS and CDR2 FNYEAQ. Trimming took off 5 bases at V and 1 base at J, with 16 bases between the two ends. This CDR3 region has 16 residues. This sequence originates from a young woman with type 1 diabetes. The gene calls are TRBV7-6 and TRBJ2-3, with D perhaps TRBD2 (5 bases). Sequencing input: naive CD4+ T cells from blood. CDR3 amino acids: CASSRLLVTGTDTQYF. The CDR3 DNA sequence: TGTGCCAGCAGCAGATTACTAGTAACTGGCACAGATACGCAGTATTTT.